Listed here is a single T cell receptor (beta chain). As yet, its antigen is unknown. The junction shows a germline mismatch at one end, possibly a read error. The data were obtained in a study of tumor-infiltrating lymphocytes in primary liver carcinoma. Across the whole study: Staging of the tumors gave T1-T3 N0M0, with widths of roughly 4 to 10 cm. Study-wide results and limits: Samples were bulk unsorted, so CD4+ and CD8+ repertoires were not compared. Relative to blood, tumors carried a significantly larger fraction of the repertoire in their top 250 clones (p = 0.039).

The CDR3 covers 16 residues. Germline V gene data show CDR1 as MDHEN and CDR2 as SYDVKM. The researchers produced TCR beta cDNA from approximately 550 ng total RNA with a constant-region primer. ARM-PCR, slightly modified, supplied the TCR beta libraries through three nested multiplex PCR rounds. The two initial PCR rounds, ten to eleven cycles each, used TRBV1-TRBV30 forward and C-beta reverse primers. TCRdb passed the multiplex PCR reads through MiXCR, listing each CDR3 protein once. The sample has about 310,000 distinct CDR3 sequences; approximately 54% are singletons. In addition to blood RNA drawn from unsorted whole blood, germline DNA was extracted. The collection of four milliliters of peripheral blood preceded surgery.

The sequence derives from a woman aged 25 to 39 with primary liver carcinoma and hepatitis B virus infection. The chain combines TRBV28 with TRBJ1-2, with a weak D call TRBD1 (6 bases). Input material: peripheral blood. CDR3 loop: CASRGAGQRGNYGYIF. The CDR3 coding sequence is TGTGCCAGCAGGGGTGCAGGACAGAGGGGGAACTATGGCTACATCTTC.